This TCR beta chain was captured by sequencing in a study of blood T cell repertoires in COVID-19. The CDR3 consists of 13 residues. Germline loops: CDR1 LNHDA, CDR2 SQIVND (reference sequence). V lost 4 bases and J lost 5, with 9 bases in between. Categorization into cohorts depended on clinical history that participants reported. TCRdb's copy holds only in-frame clones and misses some; the assay was immunoSEQ multiplex PCR. Here the sample spans some 320,000 clones, about 87% being singletons. The sample comprised PBMCs or T cells enriched from blood (not recorded which). The chain uses TRBV19 and TRBJ2-1; the D gene is possibly TRBD2 (5 bases). This TCR was sampled from a young woman who had recovered from COVID-19. CDR3 nucleotide sequence: TGTGCCAGTAGTAGGAAGACTAACAATGAGCAGTTCTTC. Protein sequence: CASSRKTNNEQFF.